Listed below are T cell receptor beta chains from one sample, sequenced in a study of T cells after yellow fever vaccination. TCRdb reprocessed the 5' RACE reads via MiXCR and lists one record per CDR3 protein. In the table there are about 220,000 distinct CDR3 sequences, roughly 3.3% of which are singletons. The source was CD4+ T cells sorted from PBMCs, collected 10 days after the yellow fever booster vaccination. The receptors shown here come from a young man who received the YFV17D yellow fever vaccine. Both conserved end residues are trimmed from each CDR3. Each record gives: V gene, J gene, CDR3 protein.

TRBV30,TRBJ2-4,AWMSLEVAKNIQY
TRBV28,TRBJ1-1,VTGMNTEAF
TRBV11-2,TRBJ2-5,ASSLGNPQETQY
TRBV5-5,TRBJ2-3,ASINRGRGTDTQY
TRBV20-1,TRBJ1-3,SARIQAPGNTIY
TRBV18,TRBJ1-5,ASSEGVGNQPQH
TRBV5-1,TRBJ2-1,ASSRLRGDYNEQF
TRBV10-3,TRBJ2-5,AISGTAKQETQY
TRBV6-1,TRBJ2-7,ASSADSGSYEQY
TRBV20-1,TRBJ1-1,SPGQGDSEAF
TRBV6-5,TRBJ1-5,ASNRGGGGNQPQH
TRBV7-2,TRBJ2-3,ASSRGQPDTQY
TRBV6-2/TRBV6-3,TRBJ2-2,ASNHPNTGELF
TRBV4-1,TRBJ2-1,ASSSMGTSGGARHNEQF
TRBV5-1,TRBJ2-3,ASSLAQSTDTQY
TRBV10-3,TRBJ1-1,AISGTVNTEAF
TRBV4-1,TRBJ2-5,ASSRMVGLETQY
TRBV4-3,TRBJ2-2,ASSPTTSGEHTGELF
TRBV7-9,TRBJ2-2,ASSSPGFRELF
TRBV20-1,TRBJ2-1,SALTSGRRNEQF
TRBV4-2,TRBJ2-3,ASSQGLAGGVTDTQY
TRBV14,TRBJ1-5,ASSQWDQPQH
TRBV6-5,TRBJ2-3,ASSYGRKSAYTDTQY
TRBV7-8,TRBJ2-1,ASSLWRAGSYNEQF
TRBV20-1,TRBJ1-2,SADGHLGDYGYT
TRBV7-9,TRBJ2-3,ASSLALGGSDTQY
TRBV19,TRBJ1-1,ASINRDGPYTEAF
TRBV5-1,TRBJ2-2,ASSPSSTGELF
TRBV5-4,TRBJ2-1,ASSFNGDFPNEQF
TRBV7-2,TRBJ1-4,ASTAYGENEKLF
TRBV20-1,TRBJ1-3,SARGQGRAGNTIY
TRBV5-1,TRBJ2-7,ASSWDNTYEQY
TRBV29-1,TRBJ1-4,SARSQVKEGKLF
TRBV21-1,TRBJ2-2,ASTPRGAGELF
TRBV9,TRBJ2-1,ASSLTPTSGSYNEQF
TRBV3-1,TRBJ2-3,ASSSASPDTQY
TRBV30,TRBJ2-5,AWSVRGGGETQY
TRBV7-8,TRBJ2-1,ASSPRDRGFAIGPNEQF
TRBV7-2,TRBJ1-5,ASSRSFDRASNQPQH
TRBV4-2,TRBJ2-1,ASSQVHSGGYVEQF
TRBV5-1,TRBJ1-1,ASSLDGVTEAF
TRBV6-6,TRBJ2-2,ASSREMTGPNTGELF
TRBV30,TRBJ2-3,AWAGVSDTQY
TRBV30,TRBJ1-2,AWRRRGTNYGYT
TRBV4-2,TRBJ1-6,ASSQEPSSPLH
TRBV7-2,TRBJ1-4,ASSFRVKGEKLF
TRBV6-2/TRBV6-3,TRBJ2-4,ASSQGGIQY
TRBV3-1,TRBJ1-2,ASSLREAGNYGYT
TRBV7-2,TRBJ2-5,ASSVEGQGGETQY
TRBV9,TRBJ2-3,ASSVRQSGVAQY
TRBV5-1,TRBJ1-2,ASRQGGRDYGYT
TRBV12-3/TRBV12-4,TRBJ1-3,ASSLDLAGNTIY
TRBV6-6,TRBJ2-5,ASISGRQDETQY
TRBV11-2,TRBJ1-6,ASSRGIPNDSPLH
TRBV7-6,TRBJ2-3,ASSYDRGGTQY